The 16 T cell receptor beta chains below come from one sample, sequenced in a study of T cell responses to AZD1222 COVID-19 vaccine. Sequenced by immunoSEQ multiplex PCR; TCRdb stores in-frame clones only, minus some. The sample has around 79,000 clones, more than 70% seen once. Source: peripheral blood, taken on day 0 of AZD1222 vaccination. These receptors were obtained from an adult in good health.

CDR3: CASSWTVNGEAFF. The CDR3 DNA reads TGTGCCAGCAGTTGGACAGTTAACGGTGAAGCTTTCTTT. V usage is TRBV7-3 and J usage is TRBJ1-1, with a possible D match to TRBD1 (6 bases). This CDR3 has 13 amino acids. Trimming took off 6 bases at V and 7 bases at J, with 15 bases between the two ends. The germline gives CDR1 SGHTA, CDR2 FQGTGA.

The chain recombines TRBV12-3 or TRBV12-4 with TRBJ1-1; D ambiguous. CDR3 length equals 12 residues. The V gene lost 3 bases and the J gene lost 3 bases, with 5 bases spanning the gap. The CDR3 bases are TGTGCCAGCAGTTTTCGGCACACTGAAGCTTTCTTT. It specifies CASSFRHTEAFF.

The chain couples TRBV5-5 to TRBJ2-1, with TRBD2 identical over 9 bases. Looked up from germline, CDR1 is SGHKS and CDR2 is YYEKEE (reference sequence). This CDR3 comprises 15 residues. V gave up 0 bases and J gave up 5 bases; unmatched junction bases: 3. This chain's CDR3 is CASSLDGTSHNEQFF. The CDR3 DNA reads TGTGCCAGCAGCTTGGATGGGACTAGCCACAATGAGCAGTTCTTC.

The chain carries TRBV6-6 and TRBJ1-5; the D is unclear. Germline V gives CDR1 MNHNY, CDR2 SVGAGI (reference sequence). The germline V and J ends were trimmed by 4 bases and 2 bases, with 15 bases remaining between them. The CDR3 loop spans 16 amino acids. The CDR3 DNA reads TGTGCCAGCAGTTCCCCGCCCGGGAACGGCAATCAGCCCCAGCATTTT. This encodes CASSSPPGNGNQPQHF.

The chain carries TRBV23-1 and TRBJ2-5; D may match TRBD1 or TRBD2 (5 bases each). TRBV23-1 is an ORF; its function is uncertain. Trimming left V 2 bases short and J 4 bases short, with 17 bases between. The CDR3 has 16 residues. The CDR3 nucleotides read TGCGCCAGCAGTCAAAAAAGGGACGCTACGACAGAGACCCAGTACTTC. It specifies CASSQKRDATTETQYF.

This sequence joins TRBV28 and TRBJ1-1, with 9 bases fitting TRBD1. The germline gives CDR1 MDHEN, CDR2 SYDVKM. V shed 6 bases and J 3 bases; nucleotides not matched to a gene: 11. The CDR3 runs to 16 residues. CDR3 DNA sequence: TGTGCCAGCAGCCCCGTGGGACAGGGTGGGTACACTGAAGCTTTCTTT. It is translated as CASSPVGQGGYTEAFF.

Notes on this clone: At one of its ends the junction is not consistent with the germline gene, which may arise from a read error. The chain couples TRBV7-7 to TRBJ2-3, with D tentatively TRBD2 (6 bases). Germline CDR1 SSHAT, CDR2 FNYEAQ (reference sequence). There are 15 residues in the CDR3. CDR3 sequence (DNA): TGTGCTAGCAGCTTAGTTCCTAGCGGCACAGATACGCAGTATTTT. It translates to CASSLVPSGTDTQYF. The complete variable domain, with remaining parts taken from reference TRBV7-7 and TRBJ2-3, reads GAGVSQSPRYKVTKRGQDVTLRCDPISSHATLYWYQQALGQGPEFLTYFNYEAQPDKSGLPSDRFSAERPEGSISTLTIQRTEQRDSAMYRCASSLVPSGTDTQYFGPGTRLTVL.

This CDR3 is CASSFWGANTEAFF. The DNA for the CDR3 is TGTGCCAGCAGCTTCTGGGGGGCAAACACTGAAGCTTTCTTT. The chain employs TRBV11-2 and TRBJ1-1; the D gene is possibly TRBD1 (6 bases). V was clipped by 3 bases and J by 2 bases, with 10 bases between them. Germline V gene sequence: CDR1 SGHAT, CDR2 FQNNGV. The CDR3 is made up of 14 amino acids.

The gene calls are TRBV27 and TRBJ2-7; D ambiguous. Germline V gene sequence: CDR1 MNHEY, CDR2 SMNVEV (reference sequence). The V and J ends lost 5 bases and 6 bases respectively, with 11 bases between them. The CDR3 extends over 12 amino acids. For the CDR3, the DNA is TGTGCCAGCAGTCCCAACTACGCCGAGCAGTACTTC. Translating it yields CASSPNYAEQYF.

The genes are TRBV7-2 and TRBJ1-2; 7 bases map to TRBD1. CDR3 length equals 16 residues. The J segment lost 4 bases and the V segment lost 4 bases, leaving 12 bases of the junction unmatched. Germline V CDR1 and CDR2: SGHTA, FQGNSA. CDR3 in DNA: TGTGCCAGCAGCTCCCCCAGCCGACAGGGCTCCTATGGCTACACCTTC. Its translation: CASSSPSRQGSYGYTF. The variable domain in full, completed from reference TRBV7-2 and TRBJ1-2, reads GAGVSQSPSNKVTEKGKDVELRCDPISGHTALYWYRQSLGQGLEFLIYFQGNSAPDKSGLPSDRFSAERTGGSVSTLTIQRTQQEDSAVYLCASSSPSRQGSYGYTFGSGTRLTVV.

The J gene is TRBJ2-7, the V gene TRBV5-4; 12 nucleotides agree with TRBD1. The germline V gene has CDR1 SGHNT and CDR2 YYREEE (reference sequence). The CDR3 is 16 residues long. Germline trimming cut 0 bases from V and 0 bases from J; bases unmatched to any gene: 1. CDR3 sequence (DNA): TGTGCCAGCAGCTTGGGGGACAGGGGGCTCTCCTACGAGCAGTACTTC. It is translated as CASSLGDRGLSYEQYF.

The V gene is TRBV5-1, the J gene TRBJ1-5; D is uncertain. CDR1 is SGHRS, CDR2 YFSETQ, per germline. CDR3 length: 13 residues. V lost 1 base and J 8 bases, leaving 10 bases between the germline ends. The CDR3 here is CASSLSGWEPQHF. Here the CDR3 DNA reads TGCGCCAGCAGCTTGTCGGGGTGGGAGCCCCAGCATTTT.

Here the CDR3 reads CASSEATTGGLAEAFF. The CDR3 DNA sequence: TGTGCCAGCAGTGAAGCTACGACAGGGGGCCTGGCTGAAGCTTTCTTT. The chain has TRBV6-1 and TRBJ1-1; 10 nucleotides line up with TRBD1. Per the germline V gene, CDR1 is MNHNS and CDR2 is SASEGT. V lost 0 bases, J lost 6 bases, and 7 bases stayed unmatched. The CDR3 spans 16 residues.

This clone is categorized as large. The genes are TRBV3-1 (or the pseudogene TRBV3-2) and TRBJ1-5, with 7 positions matching TRBD1. The ends lost 0 bases at V and 5 bases at J; junction bases unmatched: 10. This CDR3 spans 17 amino acids. Germline-derived CDR1 and CDR2 are LGHDT and YNNKEL (reference sequence). Here the CDR3 DNA reads TGTGCCAGCAGCCAAGACGCGGGTAGGGGGCGTGATCAGCCCCAGCATTTT. This codes for CASSQDAGRGRDQPQHF.

This clone was detected once. The rearrangement links TRBV5-4 to TRBJ2-1; D is undetermined. Between the trimmed V and J ends, which lost 4 bases and 9 bases, there was a span of 11 bases. CDR3 length equals 12 residues. Germline CDR1 reads SGHNT; CDR2 reads YYREEE (reference sequence). CDR3 DNA: TGTGCCAGCAGCATCGGTTCAGCTGAGCAGTTCTTC. It encodes CASSIGSAEQFF.

The chain carries TRBV5-1 and TRBJ1-4; D is ambiguous. With 0 bases removed from V and 5 bases from J, the gap between germline ends came to 8 bases. Germline CDR1 is SGHRS and CDR2 is YFSETQ. This CDR3 comprises 14 residues. The CDR3 protein is CASSLAPPNEKLFF. The CDR3 nucleotides are TGCGCCAGCAGCTTGGCCCCCCCGAATGAAAAACTGTTTTTT.